The T cell receptor (beta chain) described here comes from a study of CD8+ T cells in alopecia areata. Study at large: Skin grafts from roughly 6-13-month-old C3H/HeJ donors with spontaneous alopecia were placed on approximately 7-11-week-old female C3H/HeJ mice.

This CDR3 has 15 amino acids. V lost 4 bases and J lost 0; bases outside the gene matches: 1. CDR1 and CDR2 (germline): NSQYPW, LRSPGD (reference sequence). Researchers sorted pooled cutaneous lymph node cells on the basis of CD4, CD8alpha, NKG2D, NKG2ACE and other markers. Sequencing used cDNA as its template, made by extracting RNA and reverse transcribing it. Clones were read by immunoSEQ multiplex PCR, and TCRdb kept only the in-frame ones, dropping some. This sample carries approximately 300,000 clones and no singletons, and approximately 1.2% goes to the top ten. This clone was picked up a small number of times. The genes and germline here are from mouse. The read ends 4 residues before the CDR3 terminus; that terminus is restored from the germline J gene. Other DNA sequences in this specimen translate into the identical CDR3.

This chain joins TRBV1 and TRBJ2-5; 10 positions match TRBD1. Sequencing was done on a sample of CD4+ T cells sorted from a lymph node. The receptor was isolated from a C3H/HeJ mouse with alopecia areata. MHC haplotype here: H2-k. The CDR3 reads CTCSGTGGNQDTQYF. Incomplete CDR3 DNA: TGCACCTGCAGTGGGACAGGGGGTAACCAAGAC.